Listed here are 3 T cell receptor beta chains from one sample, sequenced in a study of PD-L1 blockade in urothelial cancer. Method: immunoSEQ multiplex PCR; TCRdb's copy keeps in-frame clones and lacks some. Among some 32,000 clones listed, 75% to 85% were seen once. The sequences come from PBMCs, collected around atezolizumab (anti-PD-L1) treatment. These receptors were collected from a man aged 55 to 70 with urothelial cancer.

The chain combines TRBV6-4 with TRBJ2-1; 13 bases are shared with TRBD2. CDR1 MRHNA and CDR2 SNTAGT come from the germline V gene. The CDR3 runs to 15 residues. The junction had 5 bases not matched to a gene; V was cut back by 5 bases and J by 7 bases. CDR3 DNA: TGTGCCAGCAGTCCAACTAGCGGGAGGGGAAATGAGCAGTTCTTC. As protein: CASSPTSGRGNEQFF.

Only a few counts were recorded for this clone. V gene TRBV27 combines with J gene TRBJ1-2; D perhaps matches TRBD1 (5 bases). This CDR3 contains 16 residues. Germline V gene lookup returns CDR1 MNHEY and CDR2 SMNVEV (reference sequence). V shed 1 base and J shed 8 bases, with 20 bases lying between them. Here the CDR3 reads CASSLFGGTGTQGYTF. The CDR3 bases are TGTGCCAGCAGTTTATTCGGTGGTACCGGGACTCAAGGCTACACCTTC.

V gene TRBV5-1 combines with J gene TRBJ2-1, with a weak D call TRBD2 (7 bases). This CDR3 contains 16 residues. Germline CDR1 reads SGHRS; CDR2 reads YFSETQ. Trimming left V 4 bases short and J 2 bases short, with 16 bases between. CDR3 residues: CASSGGGGGTYNEQFF. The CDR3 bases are TGCGCCAGCAGCGGGGGGGGCGGAGGCACCTACAATGAGCAGTTCTTC.